A selection of T cell receptor beta chains follows, all from one sample in a study of CD8+ T cells in alopecia areata. Measured with immunoSEQ multiplex PCR; TCRdb has only the in-frame clones, and not every one. The sample includes about 76,000 clones, 29% seen only once; the top ten take 15%. Sample: CD8+ T cells sorted from blood, taken at week 4, from a patient treated with tofacitinib. The receptors stem from a human donor with alopecia areata. Each CDR3 is given with its conserved first and last residue. A D gene is named only where the DNA matches it firmly. A row's size may be missing; if present it is once, few, many or a size class.

cdr3_aa,cdr3_nt,d_call,cdr3_length,v_call,j_call,clone_size
CSVEGQSYEQYF,TGCAGCGTTGAGGGACAGTCCTACGAGCAGTACTTC,TRBD1,12,TRBV29-1,TRBJ2-7,few
CASSQAADIAYNEQFF,TGTGCCAGCAGCCAAGCCGCTGACATAGCCTACAATGAGCAGTTCTTC,-,16,TRBV7-7,TRBJ2-1,-
CASSFGGVADTQYF,TGTGCCAGCAGCTTTGGGGGAGTAGCAGATACGCAGTATTTT,-,14,TRBV5-4,TRBJ2-3,-
CAWSATGSGELFF,TGTGCCTGGAGTGCCACAGGGTCCGGGGAGCTGTTTTTT,-,13,TRBV30,TRBJ2-2,-
CASSVAEASYEQYF,TGTGCCAGCAGCGTAGCTGAGGCTTCCTACGAGCAGTACTTC,-,14,TRBV9,TRBJ2-7,-
CASSPHGEDTEAFF,TGCGCCAGCAGTCCCCACGGAGAGGACACTGAAGCTTTCTTT,-,14,TRBV23-1,TRBJ1-1,once
CSVEDREAFF,TGCAGCGTTGAAGATCGGGAAGCTTTCTTT,-,10,TRBV29-1,TRBJ1-1,-
CASSPPVPGQGAQPQHF,TGTGCCAGCAGCCCTCCTGTCCCGGGACAGGGGGCGCAGCCCCAGCATTTT,TRBD1,17,TRBV7-4,TRBJ1-5,-
CSAVGGNEQFF,TGCAGTGCCGTAGGGGGGAATGAGCAGTTCTTC,-,11,TRBV29-1,TRBJ2-1,-
CASTMGEQYF,TGTGCCAGCACCATGGGGGAGCAGTACTTC,-,10,TRBV5-8,TRBJ2-7,many
CSVEERDTEYTLRKEQYF,TGCAGCGTTGAGGAGAGAGACACCGAATATACCCTACGGAAGGAGCAGTACTTC,-,18,TRBV29-1,TRBJ2-7,-
CASSGPTNMNTEAFF,TGTGCCAGCAGCGGACCGACAAATATGAACACTGAAGCTTTCTTT,-,15,TRBV9,TRBJ1-1,-
CASSQRGPGANQPQHF,TGTGCCAGCAGCCAGCGGGGTCCAGGGGCTAATCAGCCCCAGCATTTT,-,16,TRBV13,TRBJ1-5,-
CASSGTGSRAYNEQFF,TGTGCCAGCAGCGGAACCGGGTCTCGGGCCTACAATGAGCAGTTCTTC,-,16,TRBV9,TRBJ2-1,-
CASSAPLTAQETQYF,TGTGCCAGCAGCGCTCCCTTGACAGCCCAAGAGACCCAGTACTTC,-,15,TRBV11-2,TRBJ2-5,few
CASSWEADRTEAFF,TGCGCCAGCAGCTGGGAGGCGGATCGGACTGAAGCTTTCTTT,-,14,TRBV5-1,TRBJ1-1,-
CASSFGQGSNTGELFF,TGTGCCAGCAGCTTCGGACAGGGATCGAACACCGGGGAGCTGTTTTTT,TRBD1,16,TRBV7-6,TRBJ2-2,few